Detailed here is one TCR beta chain. As originally analysed: Cell counts per sample came from amplifying reference gene primers. The assay was immunoSEQ multiplex PCR, and TCRdb's table has in-frame clones only and misses some. That table is the source of V, J and clone size, and D and trimming were worked out from the DNA. The sample records 100,000 to 150,000 clones, around 81% being singletons. CDR1 LGHDT and CDR2 YNNKEL come from the germline V gene (reference sequence). V gave up 4 bases and J gave up 7 bases, with 14 bases separating them. The CDR3 extends over 14 amino acids. The sample originates from a study of blood T cell repertoires in COVID-19. Study as a whole: The United States, Italy and Spain provided the acute and convalescent COVID-19 samples. Sources were T cells, B-cell-depleted T cells, or PBMCs; the material itself was cDNA or gDNA.

The sequenced material came from peripheral blood. This chain links TRBV3-1 (or the pseudogene TRBV3-2) with TRBJ2-1; D might be TRBD2 (6 bases). The TCR originated in a man in his forties with active or convalescent COVID-19. The CDR3: CASSPFRAGNEQFF. Here the CDR3 DNA reads TGTGCCAGCAGCCCTTTCCGCGCGGGGAATGAGCAGTTCTTC.